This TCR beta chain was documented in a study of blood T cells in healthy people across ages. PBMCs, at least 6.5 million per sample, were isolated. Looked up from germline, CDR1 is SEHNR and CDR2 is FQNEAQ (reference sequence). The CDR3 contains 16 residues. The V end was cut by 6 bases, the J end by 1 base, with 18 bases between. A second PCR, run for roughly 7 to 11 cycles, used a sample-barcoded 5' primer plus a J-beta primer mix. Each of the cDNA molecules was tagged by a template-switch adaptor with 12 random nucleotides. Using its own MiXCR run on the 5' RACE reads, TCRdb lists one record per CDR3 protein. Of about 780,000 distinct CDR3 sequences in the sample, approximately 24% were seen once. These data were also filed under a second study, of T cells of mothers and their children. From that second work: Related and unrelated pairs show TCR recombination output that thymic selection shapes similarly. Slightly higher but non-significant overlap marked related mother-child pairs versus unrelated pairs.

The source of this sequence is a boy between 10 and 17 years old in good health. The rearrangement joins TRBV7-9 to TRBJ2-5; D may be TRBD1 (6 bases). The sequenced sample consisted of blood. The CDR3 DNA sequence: TGTGCCAGCAGTTCCCCCAGGGGTAGTTTCCAAGAGACCCAGTACTTC. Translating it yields CASSSPRGSFQETQYF.